The entry that follows covers one TCR beta chain sequence. This CDR3 has 17 residues. The sample is drawn from a study of control samples from healthy donors and cancer patients. Clones were sequenced by immunoSEQ multiplex PCR, and TCRdb holds only the in-frame ones, with some missing. The sample yields 100,000 to 150,000 clones, around 87% seen once. Sequencing was done on a sample of blood. The rearrangement uses TRBV21-1 and TRBJ2-5; the table assigns TRBD2, which was not confirmed against the DNA. TRBV21-1 has pseudogene status. This TCR was sampled from a man in his sixties in good health. The CDR3: CASSALKIVMVEETQYF. The CDR3 bases are TGTGCCAGCAGCGCTCTAAAGATTGTTATGGTGGAAGAGACCCAGTACTTC.